The following is a T cell receptor beta chain sequence with its context. Distinct nucleotide sequences in the sample also encode this CDR3. The data were taken from a study of blood T cell repertoires in COVID-19. Sequencing was performed with immunoSEQ multiplex PCR; in TCRdb, only in-frame clones are kept and a portion is missing. The sample yields around 360,000 clones, about 90% seen once. The CDR3 consists of 13 residues. Germline V CDR1 and CDR2: MNHNS, SASEGT. Trimming left V 0 bases short and J 6 bases short, with 8 bases between. The gene calls are TRBV6-1 and TRBJ1-2, with D perhaps TRBD1 (5 bases). Sequences were obtained from PBMCs or T cells enriched from blood (not recorded which). This TCR derives from a man aged 40-55 years in a cohort exposed to, infected with or recovered from COVID-19 (not recorded which). CDR3 in DNA: TGTGCCAGCAGTGAAGCTGGGGCAGATGGCTACACCTTC. It translates to CASSEAGADGYTF.